What follows are 7 T cell receptor beta chains derived from one specimen sequenced in a study of OX40 agonist ivuxolimab in advanced cancers. Sequenced by immunoSEQ multiplex PCR; TCRdb stores in-frame clones only, minus some. This table holds 20,000 to 25,000 clones, roughly 78% found once. The sequences come from CD4+ or CD8+ T cells sorted from blood, collected in a trial of the OX40 agonist ivuxolimab. These receptors all stem from an adult with an advanced solid tumor such as melanoma, head and neck, liver or kidney cancer.

The CDR3 loop reads CASSQEVDLGYNEQFF. The CDR3 DNA is TGTGCCAGCTCTCAGGAGGTGGATCTGGGGTACAATGAGCAGTTCTTC. The chain has TRBV18 and TRBJ2-1, with a possible D match to TRBD2 (5 bases). The CDR3 extends over 16 amino acids. The V gene's germline CDR1 is KGHSH and CDR2 LQKENI. The germline V and J ends were trimmed by 6 bases and 4 bases, with 19 bases remaining between them.

This clone came up a few times. The rearrangement links TRBV5-8 to TRBJ1-2; TRBD1 is a possible D gene (5 bases). CDR3 length: 14 residues. The germline V and J ends were trimmed by 0 bases and 7 bases, with 13 bases remaining between them. Germline V gives CDR1 SGHTS, CDR2 YDEGEE. This CDR3 is CASSLVGRDTGYTF. CDR3 in DNA: TGTGCCAGCAGCTTGGTCGGCAGGGATACTGGCTACACCTTC.

This chain uses TRBV4-2 with TRBJ1-5; D might be TRBD1 (6 bases). Germline-derived CDR1 and CDR2 are LGHNA and YNFKEQ. The CDR3 covers 15 residues. The V gene lost 1 base and the J gene lost 1 base, with 8 bases spanning the gap. The CDR3 sequence: CASSQGQASNQPQHF. Written as DNA, the CDR3 is TGTGCCAGCAGCCAAGGACAGGCGAGCAATCAGCCCCAGCATTTT.

J is TRBJ2-5 and V is TRBV7-9; D is perhaps TRBD1 or TRBD2 (5 bases each). The ends were cut back, 3 bases at V and 2 bases at J, with 10 bases in the middle. The CDR3 sequence is 14 residues long. CDR1 SEHNR and CDR2 FQNEAQ come from the germline V gene (reference sequence). The CDR3 region has the DNA TGTGCCAGCAGCTTTGGGGGATTTCAAGAGACCCAGTACTTC. Its protein is CASSFGGFQETQYF. Combining the CDR3 with reference TRBV7-9 and TRBJ2-5 gives the whole variable domain DTGVSQNPRHKITKRGQNVTFRCDPISEHNRLYWYRQTLGQGPEFLTYFQNEAQLEKSRLLSDRFSAERPKGSFSTLEIQRTEQGDSAMYLCASSFGGFQETQYFGPGTRLLVL.

The CDR3 reads CASSLSRGQDTGELFF. CDR3 nucleotide sequence: TGTGCCAGCAGCTTATCCAGGGGGCAAGATACTGGGGAGCTGTTTTTT. The J gene is TRBJ2-2, the V gene TRBV7-3, with 8 bases that match TRBD1. The germline V gene has CDR1 SGHTA and CDR2 FQGTGA. The CDR3 sequence is 16 residues long. V was pared by 2 bases and J by 8 bases, with 10 bases of the junction left unmatched.

The V call is TRBV7-2, the J call TRBJ2-3; 9 positions agree with TRBD2. Trimming removed 4 bases from V and 1 base from J; junction bases left unmatched: 6. The CDR3 extends over 16 amino acids. Germline V gene data show CDR1 as SGHTA and CDR2 as FQGNSA. CDR3 in DNA: TGTGCCAGCAGCTCAAGAAGACTAGCGGGCACAGATACGCAGTATTTT. It translates to CASSSRRLAGTDTQYF.

This clone was seen a few times. The chain joins TRBV5-1 to TRBJ2-1; the D call may be TRBD1 or TRBD2 (5 bases each). The CDR3 is 15 amino acids. Germline-derived CDR1 and CDR2 are SGHRS and YFSETQ. V was shortened by 0 bases and J by 0 bases, with 7 bases between the two germline ends. CDR3 loop: CASSLDGASYNEQFF. The CDR3 nucleotides read TGCGCCAGCAGCTTGGACGGGGCCTCCTACAATGAGCAGTTCTTC.